This entry features one T cell receptor (beta chain) sequence. These data belong to a study of shared clonotypes between healthy human individuals. Per germline, CDR1 LNHDA and CDR2 SQIVND (reference sequence). With 0 bases clipped from V and 8 bases from J, the junction kept 6 bases outside the gene matches. The CDR3 consists of 15 residues. The data were produced by immunoSEQ multiplex PCR, yet TCRdb's version contains in-frame clones alone and is incomplete. The data show about 190,000 clones, approximately 62% seen once. The sequenced material came from memory CD4+ T cells sorted from blood. Subset meaning: CD45RA-negative fraction. The receptor was derived from a man aged 25 to 45 in good health. V usage is TRBV19 and J usage is TRBJ2-1; TRBD1 matches at 8 bases. The CDR3 DNA reads as TGTGCCAGTAGTATAGATCAGGGGGCTAACGATGAGCAGTTCTTC. Encoded protein: CASSIDQGANDEQFF.